The source of this T cell receptor (beta chain) is a study of blood T cell repertoires in COVID-19. Study-wide context: The study drew acute and convalescent COVID-19 samples from the United States, Italy and Spain.

In the original processing: The authors estimated nucleated cell counts from reference gene primer amplification. TCRdb's table, derived via immunoSEQ multiplex PCR, lists solely in-frame clones and lacks some. That table supplies the V and J calls and clone size; D and trimming were determined from the DNA. The data show fewer than 200,000 clones, with approximately 80% seen just once and less than 15% held by the top ten. Those who participated ranged in age from roughly 18 to 90 years and resided in around 22 US areas. Cohort 3 donors counted as recovered after two negative PCRs, clearance, or resolved symptoms. The V gene's germline CDR1 is SGHRS and CDR2 YFSETQ. The CDR3 consists of 16 residues. Unmatched junction bases numbered 7, after V lost 1 base and J lost 1 base.

J is TRBJ2-5 and V is TRBV5-1; 7 bases are a match to TRBD2. This clonotype originated in a man aged 45 to 65 who had recovered from COVID-19. Input material: PBMCs or T cells enriched from blood (not recorded which). The CDR3 reads CASSLMGSGFQETQYF. CDR3 DNA: TGCGCCAGCAGCTTGATGGGTAGCGGGTTCCAAGAGACCCAGTACTTC.